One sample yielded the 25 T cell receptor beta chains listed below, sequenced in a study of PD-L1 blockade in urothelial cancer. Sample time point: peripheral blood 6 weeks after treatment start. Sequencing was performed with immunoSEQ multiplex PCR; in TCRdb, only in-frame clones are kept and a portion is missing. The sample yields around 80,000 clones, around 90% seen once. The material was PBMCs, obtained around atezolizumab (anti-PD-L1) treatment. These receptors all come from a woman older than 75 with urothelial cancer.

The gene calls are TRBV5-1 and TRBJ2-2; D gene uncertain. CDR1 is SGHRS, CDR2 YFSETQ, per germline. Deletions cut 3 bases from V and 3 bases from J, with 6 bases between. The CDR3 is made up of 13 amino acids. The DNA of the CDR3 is TGCGCCAGCAGCTATAGAGACACCGGGGAGCTGTTTTTT. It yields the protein CASSYRDTGELFF.

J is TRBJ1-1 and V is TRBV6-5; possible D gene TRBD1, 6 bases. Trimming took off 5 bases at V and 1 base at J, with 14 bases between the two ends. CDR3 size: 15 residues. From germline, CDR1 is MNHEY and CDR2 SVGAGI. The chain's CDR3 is CASSPLAQGNTEAFF. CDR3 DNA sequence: TGTGCCAGCAGTCCCTTAGCACAGGGGAACACTGAAGCTTTCTTT.

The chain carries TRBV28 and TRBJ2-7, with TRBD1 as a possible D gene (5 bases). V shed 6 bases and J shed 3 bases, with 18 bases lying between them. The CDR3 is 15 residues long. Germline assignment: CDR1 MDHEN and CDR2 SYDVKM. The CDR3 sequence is CASSPPDRHRYEQYF. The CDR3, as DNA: TGTGCCAGCAGCCCCCCCGACAGACACCGCTACGAGCAGTACTTC.

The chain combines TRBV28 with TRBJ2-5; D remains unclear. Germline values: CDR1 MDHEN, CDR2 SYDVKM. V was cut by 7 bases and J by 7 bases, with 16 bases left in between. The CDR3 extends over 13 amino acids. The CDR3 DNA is TGTGCCAGCATCACCTACCCCCCCTGGACCCAGTACTTC. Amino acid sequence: CASITYPPWTQYF.

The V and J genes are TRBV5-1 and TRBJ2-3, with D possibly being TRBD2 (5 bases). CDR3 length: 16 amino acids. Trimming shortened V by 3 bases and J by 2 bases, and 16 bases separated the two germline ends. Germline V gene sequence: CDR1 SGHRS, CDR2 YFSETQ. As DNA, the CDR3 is TGCGCCAGCAGCTCGCCGGGATGGCCCCTCACAGATACGCAGTATTTT. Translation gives CASSSPGWPLTDTQYF.

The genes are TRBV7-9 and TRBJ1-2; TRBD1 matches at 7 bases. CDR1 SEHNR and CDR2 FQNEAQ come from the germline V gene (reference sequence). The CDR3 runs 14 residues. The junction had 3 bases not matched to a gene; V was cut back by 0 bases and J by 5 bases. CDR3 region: CASSLAGTVYGYTF. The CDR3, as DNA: TGTGCCAGCAGCTTAGCGGGGACAGTGTATGGCTACACCTTC.

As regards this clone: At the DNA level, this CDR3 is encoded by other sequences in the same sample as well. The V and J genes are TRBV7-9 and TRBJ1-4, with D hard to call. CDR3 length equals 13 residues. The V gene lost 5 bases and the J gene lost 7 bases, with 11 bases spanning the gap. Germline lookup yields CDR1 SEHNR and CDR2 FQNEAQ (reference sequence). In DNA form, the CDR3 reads TGTGCCAGCAGCCTCGGAGCTGGTGAAAAACTGTTTTTT. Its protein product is CASSLGAGEKLFF.

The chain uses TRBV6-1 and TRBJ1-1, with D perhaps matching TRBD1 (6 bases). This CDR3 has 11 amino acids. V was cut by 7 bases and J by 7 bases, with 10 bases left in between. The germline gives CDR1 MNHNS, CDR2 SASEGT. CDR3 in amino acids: CASIRTVEAFF. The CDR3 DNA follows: TGTGCCAGCATTCGGACAGTTGAAGCTTTCTTT.

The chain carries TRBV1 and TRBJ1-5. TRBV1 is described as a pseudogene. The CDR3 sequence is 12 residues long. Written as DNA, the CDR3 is TGCACCAGCAGCCAAGTCGGTCAGCCCCAGCATTTT. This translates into CTSSQVGQPQHF.

The CDR3 sequence is CASSLDKYEQYF. CDR3 DNA sequence: TGTGCCAGCAGTTTAGACAAATACGAGCAGTACTTC. V usage is TRBV28 and J usage is TRBJ2-7; D call uncertain. Germline loops: CDR1 MDHEN, CDR2 SYDVKM. The CDR3 contains 12 residues. Between the trimmed V and J ends, which lost 2 bases and 4 bases, there was a span of 6 bases.

The CDR3 spells CASSEAGAVSGANVLTF. The CDR3 region has the DNA TGTGCCAGCAGTGAGGCAGGGGCCGTCTCTGGGGCCAACGTCCTGACTTTC. The chain recombines TRBV6-1 with TRBJ2-6; D possibly corresponds to TRBD1 (6 bases). Germline V gene lookup returns CDR1 MNHNS and CDR2 SASEGT. CDR3 length equals 17 residues. V lost 3 bases and J 0 bases, leaving 12 bases between the germline ends.

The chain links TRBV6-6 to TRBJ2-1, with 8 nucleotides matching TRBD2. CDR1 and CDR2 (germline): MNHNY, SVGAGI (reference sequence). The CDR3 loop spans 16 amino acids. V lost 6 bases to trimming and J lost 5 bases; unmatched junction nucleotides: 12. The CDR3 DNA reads TGTGCCAGCAGGGGACTAGGGCGCGAGCACAACAATGAGCAGTTCTTC. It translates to CASRGLGREHNNEQFF.

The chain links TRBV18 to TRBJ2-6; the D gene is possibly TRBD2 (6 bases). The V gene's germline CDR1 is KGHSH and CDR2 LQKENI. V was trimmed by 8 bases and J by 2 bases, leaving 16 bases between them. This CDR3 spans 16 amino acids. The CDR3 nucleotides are TGTGCCAGCCACCCGATGCGGGGTGCTGGGGCCAACGTCCTGACTTTC. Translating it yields CASHPMRGAGANVLTF. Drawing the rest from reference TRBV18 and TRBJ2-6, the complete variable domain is NAGVMQNPRHLVRRRGQEARLRCSPMKGHSHVYWYRQLPEEGLKFMVYLQKENIIDESGMPKERFSAEFPKEGPSILRIQQVVRGDSAAYFCASHPMRGAGANVLTFGAGSRLTVL.

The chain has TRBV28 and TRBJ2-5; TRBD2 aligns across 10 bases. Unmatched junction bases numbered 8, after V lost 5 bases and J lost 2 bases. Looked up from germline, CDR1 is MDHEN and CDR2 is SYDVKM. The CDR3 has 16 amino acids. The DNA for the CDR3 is TGTGCCAGCAGTCTTTTAGCGGGAGGATATCAAGAGACCCAGTACTTC. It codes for CASSLLAGGYQETQYF.

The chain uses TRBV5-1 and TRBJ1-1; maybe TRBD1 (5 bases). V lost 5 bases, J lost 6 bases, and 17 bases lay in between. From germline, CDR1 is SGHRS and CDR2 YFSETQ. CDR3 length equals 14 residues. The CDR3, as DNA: TGCGCCAGCAGGACCAGGGCAGAAGGGGCTGAAGCTTTCTTT. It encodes CASRTRAEGAEAFF.

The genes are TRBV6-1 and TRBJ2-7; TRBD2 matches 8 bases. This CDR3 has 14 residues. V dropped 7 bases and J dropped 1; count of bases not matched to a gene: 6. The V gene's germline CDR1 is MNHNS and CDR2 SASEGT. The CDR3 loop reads CASNPGGASYEQYF. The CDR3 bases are TGTGCCAGCAACCCGGGGGGGGCGTCCTACGAGCAGTACTTC.

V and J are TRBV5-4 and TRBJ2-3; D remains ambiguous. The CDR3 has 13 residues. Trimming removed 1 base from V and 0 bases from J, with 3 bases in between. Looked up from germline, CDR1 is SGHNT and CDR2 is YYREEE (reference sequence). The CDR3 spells CASSLQSTDTQYF. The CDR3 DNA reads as TGTGCCAGCAGCTTGCAAAGCACAGATACGCAGTATTTT.

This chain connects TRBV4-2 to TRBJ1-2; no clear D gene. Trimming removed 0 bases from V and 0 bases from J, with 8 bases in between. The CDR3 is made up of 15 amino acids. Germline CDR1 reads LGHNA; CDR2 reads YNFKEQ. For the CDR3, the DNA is TGTGCCAGCAGCCAAGATCCCGGGGCTAACTATGGCTACACCTTC. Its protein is CASSQDPGANYGYTF.

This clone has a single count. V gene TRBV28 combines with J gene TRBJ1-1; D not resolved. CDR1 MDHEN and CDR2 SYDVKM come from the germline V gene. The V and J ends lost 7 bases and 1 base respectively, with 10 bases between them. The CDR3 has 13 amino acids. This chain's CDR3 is CASTLGRNTEAFF. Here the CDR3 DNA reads TGTGCCAGCACCTTGGGCCGGAACACTGAAGCTTTCTTT.

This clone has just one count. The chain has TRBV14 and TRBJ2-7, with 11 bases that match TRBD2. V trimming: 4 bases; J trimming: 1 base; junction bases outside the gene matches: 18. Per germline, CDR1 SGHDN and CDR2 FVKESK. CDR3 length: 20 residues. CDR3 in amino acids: CASSLRLAGRIPSRSYEQYF. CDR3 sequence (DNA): TGTGCCAGCAGCCTAAGACTAGCGGGGCGGATTCCGTCGAGATCCTACGAGCAGTACTTC.

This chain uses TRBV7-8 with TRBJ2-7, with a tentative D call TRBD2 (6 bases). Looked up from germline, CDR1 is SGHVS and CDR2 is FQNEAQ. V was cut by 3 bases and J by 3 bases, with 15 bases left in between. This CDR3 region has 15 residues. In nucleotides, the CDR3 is TGTGCCAGCAGCTTGGTTGGGACGGGACTCTACGAGCAGTACTTC. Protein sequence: CASSLVGTGLYEQYF. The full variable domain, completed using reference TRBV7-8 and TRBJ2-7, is GAGVSQSPRYKVAKRGQDVALRCDPISGHVSLFWYQQALGQGPEFLTYFQNEAQLDKSGLPSDRFFAERPEGSVSTLKIQRTQQEDSAVYLCASSLVGTGLYEQYFGPGTRLTVT.

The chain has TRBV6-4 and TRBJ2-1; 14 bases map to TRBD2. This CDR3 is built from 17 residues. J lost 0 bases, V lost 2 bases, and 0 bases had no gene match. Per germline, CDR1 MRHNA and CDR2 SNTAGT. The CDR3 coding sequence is TGTGCCAGCAGTGACGGGACTAGCGGGAGCTCCTACAATGAGCAGTTCTTC. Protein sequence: CASSDGTSGSSYNEQFF.

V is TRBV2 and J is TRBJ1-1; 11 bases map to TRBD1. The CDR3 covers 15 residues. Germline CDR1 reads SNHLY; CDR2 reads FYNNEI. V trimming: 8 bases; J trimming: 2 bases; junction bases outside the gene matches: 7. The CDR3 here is CASLGQGVRNTEAFF. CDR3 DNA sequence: TGTGCCAGCCTGGGACAGGGGGTCCGAAACACTGAAGCTTTCTTT.

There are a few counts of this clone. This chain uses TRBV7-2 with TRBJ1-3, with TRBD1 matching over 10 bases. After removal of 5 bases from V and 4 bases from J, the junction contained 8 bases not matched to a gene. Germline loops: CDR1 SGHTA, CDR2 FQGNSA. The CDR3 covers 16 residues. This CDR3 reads CASSLGTGVGGNTIYF. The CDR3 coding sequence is TGTGCCAGCAGCCTCGGGACAGGGGTGGGAGGAAACACCATATATTTT.

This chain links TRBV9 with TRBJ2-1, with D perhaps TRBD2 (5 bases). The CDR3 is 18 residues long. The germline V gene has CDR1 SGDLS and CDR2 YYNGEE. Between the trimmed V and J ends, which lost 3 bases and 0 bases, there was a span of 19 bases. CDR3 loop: CASSGGLSRRGSYNEQFF. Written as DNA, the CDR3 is TGTGCCAGCAGCGGGGGTTTAAGTCGCCGGGGCTCCTACAATGAGCAGTTCTTC.